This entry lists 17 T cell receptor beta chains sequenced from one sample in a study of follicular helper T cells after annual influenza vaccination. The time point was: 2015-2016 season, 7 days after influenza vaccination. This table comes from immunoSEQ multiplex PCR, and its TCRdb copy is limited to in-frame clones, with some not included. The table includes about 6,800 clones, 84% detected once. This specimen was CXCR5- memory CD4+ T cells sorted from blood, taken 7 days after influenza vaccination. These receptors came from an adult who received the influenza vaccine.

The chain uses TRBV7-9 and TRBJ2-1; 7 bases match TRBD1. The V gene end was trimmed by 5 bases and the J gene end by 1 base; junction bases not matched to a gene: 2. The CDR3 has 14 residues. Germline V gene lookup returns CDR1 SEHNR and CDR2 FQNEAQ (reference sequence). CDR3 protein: CASSLQGSYNEQFF. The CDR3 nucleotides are TGTGCCAGCAGCCTACAGGGGTCCTACAATGAGCAGTTCTTC.

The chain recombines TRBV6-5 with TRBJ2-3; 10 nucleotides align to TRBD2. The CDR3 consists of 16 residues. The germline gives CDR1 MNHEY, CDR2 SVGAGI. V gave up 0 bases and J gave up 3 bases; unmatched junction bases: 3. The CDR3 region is CASSYSGLAATDTQYF. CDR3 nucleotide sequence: TGTGCCAGCAGTTACTCAGGACTAGCGGCAACAGATACGCAGTATTTT.

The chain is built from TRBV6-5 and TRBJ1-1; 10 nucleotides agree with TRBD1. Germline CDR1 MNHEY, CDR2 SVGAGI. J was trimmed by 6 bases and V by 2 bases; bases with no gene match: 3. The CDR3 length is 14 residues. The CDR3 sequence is CASSYRGTGAEAFF. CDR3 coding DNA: TGTGCCAGCAGTTACCGGGGGACAGGGGCTGAAGCTTTCTTT.

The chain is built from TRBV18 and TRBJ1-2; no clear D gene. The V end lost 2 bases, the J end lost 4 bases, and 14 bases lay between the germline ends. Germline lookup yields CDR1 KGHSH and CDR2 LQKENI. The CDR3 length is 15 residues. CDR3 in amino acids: CASSPMAGQSYGYTF. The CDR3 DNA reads TGTGCCAGCTCACCAATGGCAGGTCAATCCTATGGCTACACCTTC.

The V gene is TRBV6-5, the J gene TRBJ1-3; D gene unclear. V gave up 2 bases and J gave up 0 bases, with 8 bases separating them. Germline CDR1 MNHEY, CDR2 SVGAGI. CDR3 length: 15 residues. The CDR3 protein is CASSYRVDSGNTIYF. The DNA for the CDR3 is TGTGCCAGCAGTTACCGGGTTGACTCTGGAAACACCATATATTTT.

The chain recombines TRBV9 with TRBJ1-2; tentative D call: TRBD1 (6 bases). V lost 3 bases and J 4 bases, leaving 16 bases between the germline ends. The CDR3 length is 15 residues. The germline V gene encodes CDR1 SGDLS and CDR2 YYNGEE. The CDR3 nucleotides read TGTGCCAGCAGCGCCCTGCCTACAGGGTTCTATGGCTACACCTTC. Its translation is CASSALPTGFYGYTF.

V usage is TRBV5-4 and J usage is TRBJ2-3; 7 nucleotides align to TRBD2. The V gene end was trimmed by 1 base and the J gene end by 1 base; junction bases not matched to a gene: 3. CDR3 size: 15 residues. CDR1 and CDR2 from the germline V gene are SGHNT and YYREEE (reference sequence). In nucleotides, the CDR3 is TGTGCCAGCAGCTTGAGGCTAGCGGGCACAGATACGCAGTATTTT. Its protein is CASSLRLAGTDTQYF.

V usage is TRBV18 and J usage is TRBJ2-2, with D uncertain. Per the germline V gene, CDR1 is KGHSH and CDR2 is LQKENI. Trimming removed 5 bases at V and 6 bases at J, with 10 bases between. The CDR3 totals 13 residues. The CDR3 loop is CASSVSNAGELFF. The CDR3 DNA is TGTGCCAGCTCAGTGAGCAACGCCGGGGAGCTGTTTTTT. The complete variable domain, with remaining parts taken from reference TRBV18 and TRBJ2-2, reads NAGVMQNPRHLVRRRGQEARLRCSPMKGHSHVYWYRQLPEEGLKFMVYLQKENIIDESGMPKERFSAEFPKEGPSILRIQQVVRGDSAAYFCASSVSNAGELFFGEGSRLTVL.

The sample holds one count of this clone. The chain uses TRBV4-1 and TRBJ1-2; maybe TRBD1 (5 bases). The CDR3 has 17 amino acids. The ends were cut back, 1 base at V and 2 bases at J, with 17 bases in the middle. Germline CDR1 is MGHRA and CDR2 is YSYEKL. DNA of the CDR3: TGCGCCAGCAGCCAAGCCCCAAGAGGGGATATCAACTATGGCTACACCTTC. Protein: CASSQAPRGDINYGYTF.

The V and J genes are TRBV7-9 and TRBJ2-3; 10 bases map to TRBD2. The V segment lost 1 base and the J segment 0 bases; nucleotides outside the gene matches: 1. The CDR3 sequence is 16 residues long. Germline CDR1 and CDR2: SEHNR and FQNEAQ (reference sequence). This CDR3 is CASSLGTSGSTDTQYF. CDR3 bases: TGTGCCAGCAGCTTAGGGACTAGCGGTAGCACAGATACGCAGTATTTT. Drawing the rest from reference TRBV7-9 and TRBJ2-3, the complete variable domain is DTGVSQNPRHKITKRGQNVTFRCDPISEHNRLYWYRQTLGQGPEFLTYFQNEAQLEKSRLLSDRFSAERPKGSFSTLEIQRTEQGDSAMYLCASSLGTSGSTDTQYFGPGTRLTVL.

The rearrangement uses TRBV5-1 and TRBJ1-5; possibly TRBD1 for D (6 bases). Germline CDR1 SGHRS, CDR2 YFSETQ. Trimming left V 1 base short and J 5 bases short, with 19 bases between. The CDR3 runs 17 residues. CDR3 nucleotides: TGCGCCAGCAGCTTGACCGGCAGGGGAGGTTTGCATCAGCCCCAGCATTTT. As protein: CASSLTGRGGLHQPQHF.

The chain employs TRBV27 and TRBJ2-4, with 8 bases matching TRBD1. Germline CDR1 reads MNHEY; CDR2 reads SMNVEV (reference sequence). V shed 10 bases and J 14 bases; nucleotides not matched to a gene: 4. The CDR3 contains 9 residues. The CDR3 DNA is TGTGCCAACCGGGACAGGAAGTACTTC. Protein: CANRDRKYF.

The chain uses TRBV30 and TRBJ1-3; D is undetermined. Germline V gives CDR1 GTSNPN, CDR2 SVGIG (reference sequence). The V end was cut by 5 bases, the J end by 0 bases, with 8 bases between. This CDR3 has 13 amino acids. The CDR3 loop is CAWRLSSGNTIYF. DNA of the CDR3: TGTGCCTGGCGACTGAGCTCTGGAAACACCATATATTTT.

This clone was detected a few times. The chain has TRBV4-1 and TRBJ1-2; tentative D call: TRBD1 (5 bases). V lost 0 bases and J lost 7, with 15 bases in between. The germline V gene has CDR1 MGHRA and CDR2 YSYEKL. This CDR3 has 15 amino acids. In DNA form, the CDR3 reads TGCGCCAGCAGCCAAGAGGGGGTTCCTAAGGGTGGCTACACCTTC. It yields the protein CASSQEGVPKGGYTF.

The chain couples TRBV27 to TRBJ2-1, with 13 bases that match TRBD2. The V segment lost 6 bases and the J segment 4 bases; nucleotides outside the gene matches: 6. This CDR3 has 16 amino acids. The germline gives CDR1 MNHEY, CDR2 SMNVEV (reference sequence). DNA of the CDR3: TGTGCCAGCAGCGCAGCGGGACTAGCGGGGTACAATGAGCAGTTCTTC. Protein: CASSAAGLAGYNEQFF.

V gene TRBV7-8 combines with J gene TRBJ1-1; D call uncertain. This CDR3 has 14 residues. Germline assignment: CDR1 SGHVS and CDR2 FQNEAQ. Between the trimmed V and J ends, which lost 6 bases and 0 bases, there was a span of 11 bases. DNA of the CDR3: TGTGCCAGCAGACCAGGTTTTATGAACACTGAAGCTTTCTTT. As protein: CASRPGFMNTEAFF.

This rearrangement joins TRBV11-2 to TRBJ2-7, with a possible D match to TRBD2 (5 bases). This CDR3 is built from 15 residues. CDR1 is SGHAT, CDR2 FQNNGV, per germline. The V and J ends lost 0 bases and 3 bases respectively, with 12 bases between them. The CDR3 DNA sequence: TGTGCCAGCAGCTTAGATCGAGGGAATGGCTACGAGCAGTACTTC. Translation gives CASSLDRGNGYEQYF.